These T cell receptor beta chains were read from a single sample in a study of shared clonotypes between healthy human individuals. The table came from immunoSEQ multiplex PCR; TCRdb's copy has only in-frame clones and leaves some out. The sample has about 2 million clones, roughly 95% seen once. Sequenced input: naive CD4+ T cells sorted from blood. The source of these receptors is a man aged 18 to 30 in good health. The CDR3 runs from the conserved cysteine through the conserved F or W. A D gene is named only where the DNA matches it firmly. Clone size is shown for a subset of rows, as once, few, many or a class of expanded clone.

>-|TRBV18|TRBJ2-6|TRBD2
CASSESGVGANVLTF
TGTGCCAGCTCTGAGAGCGGGGTCGGGGCCAACGTCCTGACTTTC
>-|TRBV19|TRBJ1-1|-
CASSTGEITEAFF
TGTGCCAGTAGTACAGGGGAAATCACTGAAGCTTTCTTT
>-|TRBV12-5|TRBJ1-2|-
CASGLGPGYGYTF
TGTGCTAGTGGTTTGGGTCCGGGCTATGGCTACACCTTC
>-|TRBV19|TRBJ2-7|TRBD2
CASSTLAGGYEQYF
TGTGCCAGTAGTACACTAGCGGGAGGTTACGAGCAGTACTTC
>-|TRBV7-3|TRBJ1-2|-
CASSLNPGQSYGYTF
TGTGCCAGCAGCTTAAATCCGGGGCAGTCCTATGGCTACACCTTC
>-|TRBV7-6|TRBJ2-3|-
CASSTGTRDTDTQYF
TGTGCCAGCAGCACGGGGACGAGGGACACAGATACGCAGTATTTT
>once|TRBV28|TRBJ1-1|TRBD1
CASTTGAIGEAFF
TGTGCCAGCACCACAGGGGCGATCGGTGAAGCTTTCTTT
>-|TRBV10-2|TRBJ2-1|-
CASSTYNEQFF
TGCGCCAGCAGCACCTACAATGAGCAGTTCTTC
>-|TRBV9|TRBJ2-3|-
CASSMGPSSTDTQYF
TGTGCCAGCAGCATGGGGCCCTCTAGCACAGATACGCAGTATTTT
>once|TRBV6-1|TRBJ2-1|TRBD2
CASSGGGRTSGAYNEQFF
TGTGCCAGCAGTGGAGGGGGGAGGACTAGCGGGGCCTACAATGAGCAGTTCTTC
>-|TRBV5-6|TRBJ1-5|-
CASSFGGSQPQHF
TGTGCCAGCAGCTTCGGGGGAAGCCAGCCCCAGCATTTT
>-|TRBV7-9|TRBJ2-5|TRBD1
CASTKTGDKETQYF
TGTGCCAGCACTAAAACAGGGGATAAGGAGACCCAGTACTTC
>-|TRBV6-6|TRBJ1-5|-
CASSYPTTDQPQHF
TGTGCCAGCAGTTACCCGACGACGGATCAGCCCCAGCATTTT
>-|TRBV10-1|TRBJ1-2|TRBD1
CASSESRSGAGGFYMGYTF
TGCGCCAGCAGTGAGTCGAGGTCTGGGGCAGGGGGTTTCTATATGGGCTACACCTTC
>-|TRBV10-1|TRBJ2-1|-
CASSVVHNEQFF
TGCGCCAGCAGTGTTGTCCACAATGAGCAGTTCTTC
>-|TRBV5-6|TRBJ2-7|-
CASSFYDRSTYEQYF
TGTGCCAGCAGCTTTTATGACAGGTCCACCTACGAGCAGTACTTC
>-|TRBV2|TRBJ2-2|-
CASRGGTAGELFF
TGTGCCAGCCGAGGAGGGACCGCCGGGGAGCTGTTTTTT
>-|TRBV19|TRBJ1-1|-
CASSISGPWNTEAFF
TGTGCCAGTAGTATTAGCGGACCCTGGAACACTGAAGCTTTCTTT
>-|TRBV2|TRBJ1-4|TRBD1
CASSYQGGIEKLFF
TGTGCCAGCAGTTATCAGGGGGGTATTGAAAAACTGTTTTTT
>-|TRBV11-2|TRBJ1-1|-
CASSFATAEAFF
TGTGCCAGCAGCTTCGCGACAGCTGAAGCTTTCTTT
>-|TRBV7-7|TRBJ1-1|-
CASSSGGFF
TGTGCTAGCAGCTCGGGGGGGTTCTTT
>-|TRBV10-2|TRBJ2-3|-
CASTIGQRTDTQYF
TGCGCCAGCACAATCGGGCAGCGCACAGATACGCAGTATTTT
>-|TRBV27|TRBJ2-3|TRBD2
CASSPSGLAGGHTSTDTQYF
TGTGCCAGCAGCCCCTCGGGACTAGCGGGAGGACACACTAGCACAGATACGCAGTATTTT
>-|TRBV18|TRBJ1-1|-
CASSPRRGADTEAFF
TGTGCCAGCTCACCACGGAGAGGGGCTGACACTGAAGCTTTCTTT
>-|TRBV4-2|TRBJ2-2|-
CASSPGGVGELFF
TGTGCCAGCAGCCCCGGGGGAGTCGGGGAGCTGTTTTTT
>-|TRBV19|TRBJ2-5|TRBD1
CASSTLPGQGRETQYF
TGTGCCAGTAGTACCCTCCCGGGACAGGGAAGGGAGACCCAGTACTTC
>-|TRBV4-3|TRBJ2-7|TRBD2
CASSPLAGGAYEQYF
TGCGCCAGCAGCCCCCTAGCGGGAGGGGCCTACGAGCAGTACTTC
>-|TRBV6-1|TRBJ2-3|TRBD2
CASSVASGRTDTQYF
TGTGCCAGCAGTGTAGCTAGCGGGAGAACAGATACGCAGTATTTT
>-|TRBV18|TRBJ1-5|-
CASSLMADSNQPQHF
TGTGCCAGCTCACTGATGGCCGATAGCAATCAGCCCCAGCATTTT
>-|TRBV4-3|TRBJ2-2|-
CASSQEERTGELFF
TGCGCCAGCAGCCAAGAGGAGCGGACCGGGGAGCTGTTTTTT
>-|TRBV7-2|TRBJ2-1|-
CASSLGASPNEQFF
TGTGCCAGCAGCTTAGGGGCTAGCCCCAATGAGCAGTTCTTC
>-|TRBV6-6|TRBJ2-1|TRBD2
CASRPAGLGIWNEQFF
TGTGCCAGCAGGCCCGCGGGACTAGGAATTTGGAATGAGCAGTTCTTC
>once|TRBV5-1|TRBJ2-5|TRBD1
CASSFPGQGETQYF
TGCGCCAGCAGCTTCCCGGGACAGGGAGAGACCCAGTACTTC
>-|TRBV6-4|TRBJ1-1|TRBD1
CASRPGQGADEAFF
TGTGCCAGCCGACCGGGACAGGGGGCGGATGAAGCTTTCTTT
>-|TRBV6-1|TRBJ1-2|-
CASSDQGTSYGYTF
TGTGCCAGCAGTGATCAGGGAACTTCCTATGGCTACACCTTC
>-|TRBV19|TRBJ2-5|-
CASRPGLYQETQYF
TGTGCCAGCCGGCCGGGCCTGTACCAAGAGACCCAGTACTTC
>-|TRBV18|TRBJ1-2|TRBD1
CASSLDRGVYGYTF
TGTGCCAGCTCACTTGACAGGGGAGTCTATGGCTACACCTTC
>-|TRBV4-3|TRBJ2-7|-
CASSQEGRYEQYF
TGCGCCAGCAGCCAAGAAGGCCGCTACGAGCAGTACTTC
>-|TRBV5-4|TRBJ1-6|TRBD1
CASSLPGQGSNSPLHF
TGTGCCAGCAGCTTACCGGGACAGGGGTCAAATTCACCCCTCCACTTT
>-|TRBV25-1|TRBJ2-7|-
CASSDWTGEPYEQYF
TGTGCCAGCAGTGATTGGACGGGGGAACCCTACGAGCAGTACTTC
>-|TRBV18|TRBJ2-5|TRBD2
CASSPREGKETQYF
TGTGCCAGCTCACCAAGGGAGGGAAAAGAGACCCAGTACTTC
>-|TRBV5-6|TRBJ1-1|-
CASRPDVVGNTEAFF
TGTGCCAGCAGACCCGATGTGGTAGGGAACACTGAAGCTTTCTTT
>once|TRBV11-1|TRBJ2-7|-
CASSLGVLSSYEQYF
TGTGCCAGCAGCCTGGGGGTCCTGAGCTCCTACGAGCAGTACTTC
>-|TRBV7-9|TRBJ1-1|-
CASSLGLGLGSNTEAFF
TGTGCCAGCAGCTTAGGCTTGGGGCTCGGTTCCAACACTGAAGCTTTCTTT
>-|TRBV29-1|TRBJ1-5|-
CSALVGQDSNQPQHF
TGCAGCGCCCTAGTGGGCCAGGATAGCAATCAGCCCCAGCATTTT
>-|TRBV5-1|TRBJ1-4|TRBD1
CASSGTGGGNEKLFF
TGCGCCAGCAGCGGAACAGGGGGCGGGAATGAAAAACTGTTTTTT
>-|TRBV30|TRBJ2-7|-
CAWSVLSLSYEQYF
TGTGCCTGGAGTGTACTCAGCTTAAGCTACGAGCAGTACTTC